Below are 2 T cell receptor beta chains sequenced from a single sample in a study of brain T cells in children with intractable seizures. Profiling relied on immunoSEQ multiplex PCR, and the TCRdb table lists in-frame clones only, not all of them. The sample consists of a few hundred thousand clones, more than 85% of them appearing once. Indicated time point: blood from clinic visit 5 months post-surgery; TSC patient then seizure free. The starting material was peripheral blood, obtained 4 to 5 months after surgery. Receptors were obtained from a boy younger than two with tuberous sclerosis and intractable seizures.

The chain is built from TRBV19 and TRBJ2-2, with TRBD1 matching 8 bases. The V segment lost 1 base and the J segment 6 bases; nucleotides outside the gene matches: 7. Looked up from germline, CDR1 is LNHDA and CDR2 is SQIVND (reference sequence). This CDR3 has 16 residues. This CDR3 is CASSIGDRLGAGELFF. In DNA, the CDR3 is TGTGCCAGTAGTATAGGGGACAGGTTGGGAGCCGGGGAGCTGTTTTTT.

This chain joins TRBV5-6 and TRBJ2-3; 11 nucleotides align to TRBD2. This CDR3 has 16 residues. Germline trimming cut 1 base from V and 3 bases from J; bases unmatched to any gene: 4. CDR1 and CDR2 (germline): SGHDT, YYEEEE. The CDR3 nucleotides read TGTGCCAGCAGCTTGTTTAGCGGGGGGGCGACAGATACGCAGTATTTT. This translates into CASSLFSGGATDTQYF.